This entry lists 14 T cell receptor beta chains sequenced from one sample in a study of graft-versus-host responses after intestinal transplantation. Measured with immunoSEQ multiplex PCR; TCRdb has only the in-frame clones, and not every one. The sample lists under 15,000 clones; less than 40% were seen once. Plates contained approximately 200,000 CFSE-labeled responder cells and approximately 200,000 irradiated, violet-dye-labeled stimulator cells. The material sequenced was alloreactive CD8+ T cells from a mixed lymphocyte reaction culture, taken before intestinal transplant. Subset specified: CFSE-low proliferating T cells sorted from roughly 6-day pre-transplant mixed lymphocyte reaction (GvH or HvG direction). These receptors all stem from a human patient who received an intestinal transplant.

This clone occurred a few times. The gene calls are TRBV12-5 and TRBJ1-1; no clear D gene. Looked up from germline, CDR1 is LGHNT and CDR2 is FRNRAP. V gave up 6 bases and J gave up 0 bases, with 17 bases separating them. The CDR3 spans 16 residues. The CDR3 here is CASGQDTVVMNTEAFF. DNA of the CDR3: TGTGCTAGTGGCCAAGACACGGTGGTGATGAACACTGAAGCTTTCTTT.

This chain joins TRBV19 and TRBJ1-4; possibly TRBD1 for D (5 bases). The CDR3 consists of 14 residues. CDR1 is LNHDA, CDR2 SQIVND, per germline (reference sequence). Trimming removed 3 bases from V and 8 bases from J, with 13 bases in between. The CDR3 loop is CASSIVHRPEKLFF. In DNA, the CDR3 is TGTGCCAGTAGTATCGTCCACAGGCCCGAAAAACTGTTTTTT. The complete variable domain, with remaining parts taken from reference TRBV19 and TRBJ1-4, reads DGGITQSPKYLFRKEGQNVTLSCEQNLNHDAMYWYRQDPGQGLRLIYYSQIVNDFQKGDIAEGYSVSREKKESFPLTVTSAQKNPTAFYLCASSIVHRPEKLFFGSGTQLSVL.

The table lists this clone with a few counts. The genes are TRBV2 and TRBJ2-3; the match to TRBD2 covers 10 bases. The V segment lost 7 bases and the J segment 0 bases; nucleotides outside the gene matches: 4. The CDR3 has 15 amino acids. The germline gives CDR1 SNHLY, CDR2 FYNNEI. CDR3 sequence reads: CASTMGLASTDTQYF. DNA of the CDR3: TGTGCCAGCACTATGGGACTAGCGAGCACAGATACGCAGTATTTT.

This clone has a handful of counts. The rearrangement uses TRBV6-9 and TRBJ2-7; a weak D match, TRBD2 (6 bases). The CDR3 spans 13 residues. V lost 5 bases, J lost 3 bases, and 11 bases lay in between. Germline lookup yields CDR1 MNHGY and CDR2 SVAAGI. CDR3 bases: TGTGCCAGCAGTCCCGGGAGCGGCTACGAGCAGTACTTC. Amino acids: CASSPGSGYEQYF.

This chain links TRBV10-3 with TRBJ2-4; D may be TRBD1 (6 bases). This CDR3 contains 17 residues. Trimming took 2 bases from V and 1 from J, leaving 15 bases between them. Germline assignment: CDR1 ENHRY and CDR2 SYGVKD. In DNA form, the CDR3 reads TGTGCCATCAGTGAGAGTTTCAGGGGATCGGCCAAAAACATTCAGTACTTC. This codes for CAISESFRGSAKNIQYF.

This clone qualifies as medium-sized. The V and J genes are TRBV9 and TRBJ1-3; D uncertain. CDR3 length: 17 residues. Germline loops: CDR1 SGDLS, CDR2 YYNGEE. The V end lost 0 bases, the J end lost 0 bases, and 13 bases lay between the germline ends. The DNA of the CDR3 is TGTGCCAGCAGCGTAGGAAGCACCGCCAACTCTGGAAACACCATATATTTT. It yields the protein CASSVGSTANSGNTIYF. Based on the CDR3 plus reference TRBV9 and TRBJ1-3, the full variable domain is DSGVTQTPKHLITATGQRVTLRCSPRSGDLSVYWYQQSLDQGLQFLIQYYNGEERAKGNILERFSAQQFPDLHSELNLSSLELGDSALYFCASSVGSTANSGNTIYFGEGSWLTVV.

The chain links TRBV18 to TRBJ2-7, with no clear D. V was shortened by 4 bases and J by 4 bases, with 8 bases between the two germline ends. The CDR3 sequence is 12 residues long. Germline-derived CDR1 and CDR2 are KGHSH and LQKENI. CDR3 amino acids: CASSQTEYEQYF. CDR3 coding DNA: TGTGCCAGCTCACAGACCGAGTACGAGCAGTACTTC.

In its sample, this clone was seen a few times. The rearrangement links TRBV19 to TRBJ1-1; D remains ambiguous. Germline-derived CDR1 and CDR2 are LNHDA and SQIVND (reference sequence). V was cut by 7 bases and J by 8 bases, with 11 bases left in between. This CDR3 has 11 residues. The CDR3 bases are TGTGCCAGTAAGGGATCCGGAGAAGCTTTCTTT. This codes for CASKGSGEAFF. The full variable domain, completed using reference TRBV19 and TRBJ1-1, is DGGITQSPKYLFRKEGQNVTLSCEQNLNHDAMYWYRQDPGQGLRLIYYSQIVNDFQKGDIAEGYSVSREKKESFPLTVTSAQKNPTAFYLCASKGSGEAFFGQGTRLTVV.

A single count supports this clone. This chain links TRBV9 with TRBJ2-3; TRBD2 matches 11 bases. The germline V gene encodes CDR1 SGDLS and CDR2 YYNGEE. CDR3 size: 16 residues. J was trimmed by 5 bases and V by 4 bases; bases with no gene match: 9. CDR3 DNA sequence: TGTGCCAGCAGCTCCAATAGCGGGGGGGCAGGAGATACGCAGTATTTT. Protein sequence: CASSSNSGGAGDTQYF.

The CDR3 loop is CASSWGQENSPLHF. Written as DNA, the CDR3 is TGTGCCAGCAGTTGGGGACAAGAGAATTCACCCCTCCACTTT. The chain has TRBV27 and TRBJ1-6; TRBD1 is a possible D gene (6 bases). The germline V gene encodes CDR1 MNHEY and CDR2 SMNVEV (reference sequence). V was trimmed by 4 bases and J by 7 bases, leaving 11 bases between them. This CDR3 has 14 residues.

This chain connects TRBV6-5 to TRBJ2-7; 10 nucleotides agree with TRBD1. Germline CDR1 MNHEY, CDR2 SVGAGI. The CDR3 is 13 residues long. The ends lost 7 bases at V and 2 bases at J; junction bases unmatched: 2. Written as DNA, the CDR3 is TGTGCCAGCATCGGACAGGGGGCCTACGAGCAGTACTTC. It yields the protein CASIGQGAYEQYF.

In this sample, this clone turned up a few times. The sample carries other DNA sequences with the same CDR3. The chain is built from TRBV7-9 and TRBJ2-7; 7 bases agree with TRBD1. CDR3 size: 14 residues. V lost 5 bases and J lost 1; bases outside the gene matches: 5. Germline lookup yields CDR1 SEHNR and CDR2 FQNEAQ (reference sequence). CDR3: CASSPQTGSYEQYF. In DNA, the CDR3 is TGTGCCAGCAGCCCCCAGACAGGGTCCTACGAGCAGTACTTC.

The chain recombines TRBV6-5 with TRBJ2-3; D uncertain. The germline V and J ends were trimmed by 6 bases and 1 base, with 11 bases remaining between them. Germline V gene lookup returns CDR1 MNHEY and CDR2 SVGAGI. This CDR3 is built from 14 residues. The CDR3 region has the DNA TGTGCCAGCAGAAAATGGGGTCGCACAGATACGCAGTATTTT. Translating it yields CASRKWGRTDTQYF.

This chain joins TRBV5-1 and TRBJ2-7; D gene ambiguous. V was clipped by 6 bases and J by 0 bases, with 7 bases between them. Germline CDR1 and CDR2: SGHRS and YFSETQ. The CDR3 contains 12 residues. CDR3 DNA: TGCGCCAGCAAGAAGAGCTCCTACGAGCAGTACTTC. This sequence encodes CASKKSSYEQYF.